This TCR beta chain was recovered during a study of Ad26.COV2.S vaccination and SARS-CoV-2 variants. About the research overall: Once or twice, 56 days apart, Ad26.COV2.S was delivered intramuscularly.

V shed 5 bases and J shed 3 bases, with 13 bases lying between them. CDR1 is SGHTA and CDR2 is FQGNSA in the germline V gene. This CDR3 has 14 residues. TCRdb keeps only in-frame clones here, not all; method: immunoSEQ multiplex PCR. The data show about 680,000 clones, with about 89% seen just once and about 1.5% held by the top ten. Indicated treatment: around 19 received Ad26.COV2.S at low or high dose, single or two shots; about 5 received placebo; per-sample allocation not given. Samples were taken on day 63 after the first vaccine or placebo injection. Study-wide results and limits: Substantial breadth was reportedly displayed by spike-specific CD8+ and CD4+ T cell responses after vaccination. Spike-specific TCR breadth in vaccine recipients exceeded that seen in placebo recipients.

Remarks on this clone: The antigen is unknown.

This clonotype was sampled from a person between 18 and 65 years old who received the Ad26.COV2.S COVID-19 vaccine or a placebo. Source: peripheral blood, taken in a trial of Ad26.COV2.S vaccine versus placebo. The rearrangement joins TRBV7-2 to TRBJ1-2; D is uncertain. The DNA of the CDR3 is TGTGCCAGCAGCCCCGGGGTTGGAGACTATGGCTACACCTTC. Residues: CASSPGVGDYGYTF.